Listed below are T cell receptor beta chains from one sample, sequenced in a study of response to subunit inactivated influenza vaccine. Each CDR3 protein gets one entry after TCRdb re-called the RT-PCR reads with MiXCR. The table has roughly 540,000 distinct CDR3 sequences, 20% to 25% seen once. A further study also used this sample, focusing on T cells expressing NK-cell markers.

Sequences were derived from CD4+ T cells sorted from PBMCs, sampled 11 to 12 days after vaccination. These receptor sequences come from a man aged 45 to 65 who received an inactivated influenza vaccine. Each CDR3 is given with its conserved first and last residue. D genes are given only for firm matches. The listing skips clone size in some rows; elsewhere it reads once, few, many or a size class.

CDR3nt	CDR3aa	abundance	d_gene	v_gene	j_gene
TGCGCCAGCAGACCAGCGGGGGGAACGAACACCGGGGAGCTGTTTTTT	CASRPAGGTNTGELFF	few	TRBD2	TRBV5-1	TRBJ2-2
TGCAGTGCGGTGGGTTCGGAGTACAATGAGCAGTTCTTC	CSAVGSEYNEQFF	few	NA	TRBV20-1	TRBJ2-1
TGTGCCAGCAGCTTAGCGCGGGTCAGCTCCTACAATGAGCAGTTCTTC	CASSLARVSSYNEQFF	NA	NA	TRBV11-2	TRBJ2-1
TGCAGTGCTAGAGTAGGAGCGGGAGGGCCTTCGAATGAGCAGTTCTTC	CSARVGAGGPSNEQFF	NA	TRBD2	TRBV20-1	TRBJ2-1
TGTGCCAGCAGCGGACAGATCTCCTACGAGCAGTACTTC	CASSGQISYEQYF	NA	NA	TRBV9	TRBJ2-7
TGTGCCAGCAGTTATGTCCGGAGCTCCTACAATGAGCAGTTCTTC	CASSYVRSSYNEQFF	few	NA	TRBV6-2/TRBV6-3	TRBJ2-1
TGCAGCGTGAGTGGACAGACCTACGAGCAGTACTTC	CSVSGQTYEQYF	NA	NA	TRBV29-1	TRBJ2-7
TGTGCCACCAGTGATTTGGTGCGGGGGGGGGACAATGAGCAGTTCTTC	CATSDLVRGGDNEQFF	NA	TRBD2	TRBV24-1	TRBJ2-1
TGCGCCAGCAGCCGGGACACGCGAGAGACCCAGTACTTC	CASSRDTRETQYF	few	NA	TRBV5-1	TRBJ2-5
TGTGCCATCAGTCCGGGGCCAAAGGATGAGCAGTTCTTC	CAISPGPKDEQFF	NA	NA	TRBV10-3	TRBJ2-1
TGTGCCAGCAGCTTAATCCAGGCGCGGGGCTACACCTTC	CASSLIQARGYTF	NA	NA	TRBV7-2	TRBJ1-2
TGTGCCACCAGTGGGGCGGGGGGGAGCAATCAGCCCCAGCATTTT	CATSGAGGSNQPQHF	few	NA	TRBV24-1	TRBJ1-5
TGTGCCAGCAGCTTAGCGCGCCCCCGGTGGAGCTCCTACGAGCAGTACTTC	CASSLARPRWSSYEQYF	NA	NA	TRBV7-2	TRBJ2-7
TGTGCCAGCTCACCACCGGGGGCAGCCTACGAGCAGTACTTC	CASSPPGAAYEQYF	few	NA	TRBV18	TRBJ2-7
TGCGCCAGCAGCCAAGAAATCGGGACGGCCGAGATAAACATTCAGTACTTC	CASSQEIGTAEINIQYF	few	NA	TRBV4-3	TRBJ2-4
TGTGCCATCAGCCCAATGGGACTAGCGGGACCGGGTGAGCAGTTCTTC	CAISPMGLAGPGEQFF	NA	TRBD2	TRBV10-3	TRBJ2-1
TGTGCCACCAGTTCCGGGACAGGGTATGGCTACACCTTC	CATSSGTGYGYTF	few	TRBD1	TRBV24-1	TRBJ1-2
TGCAGTGCTAGAGACGACAGGGCTGGTGAGACCCAGTACTTC	CSARDDRAGETQYF	NA	TRBD1	TRBV20-1	TRBJ2-5
TGCAGTGCGGGGCGCACCGTCGAGCAGTACTTC	CSAGRTVEQYF	few	NA	TRBV20-1	TRBJ2-7
TGTGCCATCACGGACCGTGAAAAGGGCTATGGCTACACCTTC	CAITDREKGYGYTF	many	NA	TRBV10-3	TRBJ1-2
TGTGCCACCAGTGACCCGGGAGAAAAGGGCACAGATACGCAGTATTTT	CATSDPGEKGTDTQYF	many	NA	TRBV24-1	TRBJ2-3
TGCAGTGCTACAAATACCAATGAGCAGTTCTTC	CSATNTNEQFF	few	NA	TRBV20-1	TRBJ2-1
TGCAGTGCTAGGCCCCTAACAGGGTTGGGCGAGCAGTACTTC	CSARPLTGLGEQYF	NA	NA	TRBV20-1	TRBJ2-7
TGTGCCAGCAGACAAGAGGGGACAGGGGGCGTAAGGCAGTACTTC	CASRQEGTGGVRQYF	NA	TRBD1	TRBV6-1	TRBJ2-7
TGTGCCAGCAGCTTACCGGGACCGAGTAATGAAGCTTTCTTT	CASSLPGPSNEAFF	NA	NA	TRBV7-3	TRBJ1-1